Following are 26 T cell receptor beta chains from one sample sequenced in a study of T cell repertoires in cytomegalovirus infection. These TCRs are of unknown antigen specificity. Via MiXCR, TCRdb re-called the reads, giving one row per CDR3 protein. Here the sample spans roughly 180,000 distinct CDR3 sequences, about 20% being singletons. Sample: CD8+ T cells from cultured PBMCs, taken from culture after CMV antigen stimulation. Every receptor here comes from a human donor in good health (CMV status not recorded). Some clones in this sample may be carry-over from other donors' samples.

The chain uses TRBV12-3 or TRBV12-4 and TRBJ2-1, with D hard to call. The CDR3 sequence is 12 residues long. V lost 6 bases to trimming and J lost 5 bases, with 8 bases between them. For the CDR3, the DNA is TGTGCCAGCAGCCTAGACAACAATGAGCAGTTCTTC. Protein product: CASSLDNNEQFF.

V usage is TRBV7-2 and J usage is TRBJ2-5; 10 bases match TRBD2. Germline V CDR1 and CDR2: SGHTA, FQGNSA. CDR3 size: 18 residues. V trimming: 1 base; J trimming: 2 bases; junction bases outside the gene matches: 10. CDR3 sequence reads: CASSLVTSGWNFQETQYF. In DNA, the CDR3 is TGTGCCAGCAGCTTAGTGACTAGCGGGTGGAATTTTCAAGAGACCCAGTACTTC.

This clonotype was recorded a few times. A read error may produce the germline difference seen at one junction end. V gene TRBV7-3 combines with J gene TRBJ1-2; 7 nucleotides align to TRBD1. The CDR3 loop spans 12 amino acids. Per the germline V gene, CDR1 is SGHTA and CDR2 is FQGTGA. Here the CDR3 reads CASSDGTVDAVF. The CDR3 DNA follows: TGTGCCAGCAGCGACGGGACAGTCGATGCCGTCTTC.

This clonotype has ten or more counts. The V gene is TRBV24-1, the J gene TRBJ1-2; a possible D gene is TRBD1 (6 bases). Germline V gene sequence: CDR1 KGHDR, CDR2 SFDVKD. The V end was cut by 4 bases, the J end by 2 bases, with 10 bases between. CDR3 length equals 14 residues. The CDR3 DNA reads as TGTGCCACCAGTGACTGGACAGTCAACTATGGCTACACCTTC. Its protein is CATSDWTVNYGYTF.

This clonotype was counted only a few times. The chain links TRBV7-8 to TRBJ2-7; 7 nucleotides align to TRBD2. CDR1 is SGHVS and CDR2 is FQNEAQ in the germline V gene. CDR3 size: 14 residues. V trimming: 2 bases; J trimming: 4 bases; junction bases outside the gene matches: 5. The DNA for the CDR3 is TGTGCCAGCAGCTTATCGGGGACTATGTACGAGCAGTACTTC. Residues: CASSLSGTMYEQYF.

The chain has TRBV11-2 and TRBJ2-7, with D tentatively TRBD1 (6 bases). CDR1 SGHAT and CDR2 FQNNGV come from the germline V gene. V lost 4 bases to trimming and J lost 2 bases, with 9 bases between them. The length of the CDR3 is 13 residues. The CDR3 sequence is CASSWGLPYEQYF. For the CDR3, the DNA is TGTGCCAGCAGCTGGGGGCTACCCTACGAGCAGTACTTC.

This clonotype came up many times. The CDR3 protein is CASSLGQGSTEAFF. The CDR3 DNA reads as TGTGCCAGCAGCTTAGGACAGGGGAGCACTGAAGCTTTCTTT. The chain couples TRBV13 to TRBJ1-1; TRBD1 agrees at 7 bases. The trim removed 0 bases at V and 4 bases at J, leaving 2 bases unmatched. Germline CDR1 reads PRHDT; CDR2 reads FYEKMQ (reference sequence). CDR3 length: 14 residues.

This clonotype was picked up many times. For the CDR3, the DNA is TGTGCCAGCAGAAGGTCTTCTCTTAGCAATCAGCCCCAGCATTTT. It codes for CASRRSSLSNQPQHF. The V call is TRBV28, the J call TRBJ1-5; D unresolved. CDR1 is MDHEN, CDR2 SYDVKM, per germline. Deletions cut 6 bases from V and 0 bases from J, with 12 bases between. The CDR3 runs to 15 residues.

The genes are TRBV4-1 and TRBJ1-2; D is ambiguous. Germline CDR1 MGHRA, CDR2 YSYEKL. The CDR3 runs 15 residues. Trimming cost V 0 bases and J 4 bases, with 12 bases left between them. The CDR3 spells CASSQETLSGYGYTF. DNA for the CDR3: TGCGCCAGCAGCCAAGAGACCCTAAGTGGCTATGGCTACACCTTC.

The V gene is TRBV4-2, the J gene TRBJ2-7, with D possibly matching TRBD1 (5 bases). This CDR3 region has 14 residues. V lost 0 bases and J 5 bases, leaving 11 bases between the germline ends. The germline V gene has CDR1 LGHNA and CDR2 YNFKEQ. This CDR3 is CASSQDPGYDEQYF. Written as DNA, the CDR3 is TGTGCCAGCAGCCAAGATCCAGGGTACGACGAGCAGTACTTC.

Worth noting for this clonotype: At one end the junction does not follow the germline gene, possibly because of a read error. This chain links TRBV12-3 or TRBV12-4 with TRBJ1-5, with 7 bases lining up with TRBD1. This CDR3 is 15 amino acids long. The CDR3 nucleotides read TGTGCCAGCTGTTTAGGACACAGGGGTGGACAGCCCCAGCATTTT. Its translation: CASCLGHRGGQPQHF.

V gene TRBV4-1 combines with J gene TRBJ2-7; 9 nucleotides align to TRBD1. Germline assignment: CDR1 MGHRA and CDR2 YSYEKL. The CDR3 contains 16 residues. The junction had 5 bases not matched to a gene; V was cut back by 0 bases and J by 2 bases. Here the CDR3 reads CASSQDGTGKTYEQYF. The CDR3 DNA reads TGCGCCAGCAGCCAAGATGGGACAGGGAAGACCTACGAGCAGTACTTC.

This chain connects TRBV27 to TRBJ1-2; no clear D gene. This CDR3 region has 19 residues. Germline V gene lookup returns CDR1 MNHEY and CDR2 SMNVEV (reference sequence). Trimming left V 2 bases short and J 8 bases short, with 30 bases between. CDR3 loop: CASSLKPLPNVLLSGGYTF. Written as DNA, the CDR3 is TGTGCCAGCAGTTTAAAACCCCTACCCAACGTCCTACTTTCGGGAGGCTACACCTTC.

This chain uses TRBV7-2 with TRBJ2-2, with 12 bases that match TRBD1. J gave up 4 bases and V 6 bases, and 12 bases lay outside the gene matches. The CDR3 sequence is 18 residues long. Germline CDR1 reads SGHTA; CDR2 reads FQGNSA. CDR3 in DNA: TGTGCCAGCAGACACCCCGGTGGGGACAGGGGGCTCACCGGGGAGCTGTTTTTT. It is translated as CASRHPGGDRGLTGELFF.

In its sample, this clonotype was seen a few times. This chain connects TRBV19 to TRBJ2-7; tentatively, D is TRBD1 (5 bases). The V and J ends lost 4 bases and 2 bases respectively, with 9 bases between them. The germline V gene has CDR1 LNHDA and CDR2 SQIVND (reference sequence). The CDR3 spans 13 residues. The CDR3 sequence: CASSNRPTYEQYF. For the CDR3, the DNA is TGTGCCAGTAGTAACAGGCCCACCTACGAGCAGTACTTC. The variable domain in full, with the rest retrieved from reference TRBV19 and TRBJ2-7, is DGGITQSPKYLFRKEGQNVTLSCEQNLNHDAMYWYRQDPGQGLRLIYYSQIVNDFQKGDIAEGYSVSREKKESFPLTVTSAQKNPTAFYLCASSNRPTYEQYFGPGTRLTVT.

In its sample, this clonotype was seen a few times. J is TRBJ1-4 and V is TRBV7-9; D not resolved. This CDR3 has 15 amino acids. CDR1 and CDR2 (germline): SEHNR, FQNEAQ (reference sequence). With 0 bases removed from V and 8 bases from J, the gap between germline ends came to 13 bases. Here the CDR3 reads CASSLAGLDWEKLFF. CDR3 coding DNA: TGTGCCAGCAGCTTAGCCGGGCTAGATTGGGAAAAACTGTTTTTT.

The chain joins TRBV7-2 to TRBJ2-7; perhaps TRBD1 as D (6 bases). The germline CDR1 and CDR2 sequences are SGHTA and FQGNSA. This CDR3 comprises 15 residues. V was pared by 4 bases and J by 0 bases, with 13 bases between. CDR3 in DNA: TGTGCCAGCAGCTCAGAGGGACATTCCTCCTACGAGCAGTACTTC. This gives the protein CASSSEGHSSYEQYF.

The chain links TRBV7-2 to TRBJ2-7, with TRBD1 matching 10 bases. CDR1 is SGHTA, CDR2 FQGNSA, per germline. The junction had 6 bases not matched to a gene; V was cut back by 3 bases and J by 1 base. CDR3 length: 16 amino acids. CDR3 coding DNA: TGTGCCAGCAGCTTCCCCCGGGACAGGGGATCCTACGAGCAGTACTTC. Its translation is CASSFPRDRGSYEQYF.

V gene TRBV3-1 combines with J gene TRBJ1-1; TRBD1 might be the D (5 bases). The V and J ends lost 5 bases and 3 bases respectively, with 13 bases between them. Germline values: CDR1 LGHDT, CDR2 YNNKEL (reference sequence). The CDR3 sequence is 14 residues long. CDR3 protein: CASSFPEGDTEAFF. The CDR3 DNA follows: TGTGCCAGCAGCTTCCCGGAAGGGGACACTGAAGCTTTCTTT.

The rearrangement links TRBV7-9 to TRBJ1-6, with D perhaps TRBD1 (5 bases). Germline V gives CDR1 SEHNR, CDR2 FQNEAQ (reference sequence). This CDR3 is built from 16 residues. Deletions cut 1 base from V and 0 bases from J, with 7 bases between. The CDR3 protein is CASSLVRVSYNSPLHF. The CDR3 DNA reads TGTGCCAGCAGCTTAGTCAGGGTCTCCTATAATTCACCCCTCCACTTT.

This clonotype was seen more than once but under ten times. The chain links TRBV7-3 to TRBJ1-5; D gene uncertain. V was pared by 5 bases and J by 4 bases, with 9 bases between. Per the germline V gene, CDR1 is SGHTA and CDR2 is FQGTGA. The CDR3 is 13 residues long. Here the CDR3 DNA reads TGTGCCAGCAGCCTCTCGCGAAATCAGCCCCAGCATTTT. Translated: CASSLSRNQPQHF.

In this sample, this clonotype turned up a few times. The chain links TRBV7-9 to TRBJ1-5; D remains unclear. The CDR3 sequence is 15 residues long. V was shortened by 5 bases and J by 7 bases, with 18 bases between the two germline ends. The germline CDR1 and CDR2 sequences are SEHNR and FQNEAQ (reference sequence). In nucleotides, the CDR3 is TGTGCCAGCAGCCCTCCCGGCCCCGGCATCCAGCCCCAGCATTTT. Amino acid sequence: CASSPPGPGIQPQHF.

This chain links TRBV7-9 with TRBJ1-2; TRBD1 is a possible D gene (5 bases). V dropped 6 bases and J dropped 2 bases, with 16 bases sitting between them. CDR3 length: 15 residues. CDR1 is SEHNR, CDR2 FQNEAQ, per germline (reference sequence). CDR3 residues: CASSPQGALNYGYTF. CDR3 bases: TGTGCCAGCAGTCCACAAGGGGCACTGAACTATGGCTACACCTTC.

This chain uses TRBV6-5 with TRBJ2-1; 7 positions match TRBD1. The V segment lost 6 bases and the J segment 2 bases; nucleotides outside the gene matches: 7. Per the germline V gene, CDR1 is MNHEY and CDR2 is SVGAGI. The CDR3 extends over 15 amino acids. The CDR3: CASRRGTAAYNEQFF. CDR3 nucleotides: TGTGCCAGCAGACGAGGGACAGCGGCCTACAATGAGCAGTTCTTC.

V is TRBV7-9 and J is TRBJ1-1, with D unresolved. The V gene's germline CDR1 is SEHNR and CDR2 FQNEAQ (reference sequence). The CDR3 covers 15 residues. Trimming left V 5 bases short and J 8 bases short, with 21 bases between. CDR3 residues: CASSLSAPHGSEAFF. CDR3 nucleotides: TGTGCCAGCAGCCTAAGTGCCCCCCACGGGTCCGAAGCTTTCTTT. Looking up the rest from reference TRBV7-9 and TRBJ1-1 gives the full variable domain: DTGVSQNPRHKITKRGQNVTFRCDPISEHNRLYWYRQTLGQGPEFLTYFQNEAQLEKSRLLSDRFSAERPKGSFSTLEIQRTEQGDSAMYLCASSLSAPHGSEAFFGQGTRLTVV.

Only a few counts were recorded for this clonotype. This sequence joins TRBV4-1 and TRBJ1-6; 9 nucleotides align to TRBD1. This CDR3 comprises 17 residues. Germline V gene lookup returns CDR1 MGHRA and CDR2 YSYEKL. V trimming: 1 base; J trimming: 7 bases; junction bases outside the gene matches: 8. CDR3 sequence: CASSQGGTGSRNSPLHF. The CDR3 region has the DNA TGCGCCAGCAGCCAAGGTGGGACAGGGTCCCGCAATTCACCCCTCCACTTT.